This TCR beta chain was sequenced for a study of Graves' ophthalmopathy and Graves' hyperthyroidism. RNA transcripts were the source from which TCR beta CDR3 regions were amplified. Second-round multiplex PCR came after a first-round RT-PCR that employed HTBI primers. One entry per CDR3 protein results from TCRdb running MiXCR on the multiplex PCR reads. Of more than 300,000 distinct CDR3 sequences listed, just over 15% are singletons. This clonotype has a count of ten or more. Diagnosis relied on clinical symptoms, serum thyroxine, TRAb, thyroid ultrasound and orbital computed tomography. This CDR3 has 13 amino acids. The germline V gene has CDR1 LGHNT and CDR2 FRNRAP. Between the trimmed V and J ends, which lost 6 bases and 7 bases, there was a span of 15 bases.

The specimen sequenced was peripheral blood. The chain carries TRBV12-5 and TRBJ1-2; the D gene is possibly TRBD1 (6 bases). This clonotype originated in a woman aged 18-29 years with stable Graves' hyperthyroidism. DNA of the CDR3: TGTGCTAGTGGCGTCTACAGGGTAACTGGCTACACCTTC. Translated, it gives CASGVYRVTGYTF.